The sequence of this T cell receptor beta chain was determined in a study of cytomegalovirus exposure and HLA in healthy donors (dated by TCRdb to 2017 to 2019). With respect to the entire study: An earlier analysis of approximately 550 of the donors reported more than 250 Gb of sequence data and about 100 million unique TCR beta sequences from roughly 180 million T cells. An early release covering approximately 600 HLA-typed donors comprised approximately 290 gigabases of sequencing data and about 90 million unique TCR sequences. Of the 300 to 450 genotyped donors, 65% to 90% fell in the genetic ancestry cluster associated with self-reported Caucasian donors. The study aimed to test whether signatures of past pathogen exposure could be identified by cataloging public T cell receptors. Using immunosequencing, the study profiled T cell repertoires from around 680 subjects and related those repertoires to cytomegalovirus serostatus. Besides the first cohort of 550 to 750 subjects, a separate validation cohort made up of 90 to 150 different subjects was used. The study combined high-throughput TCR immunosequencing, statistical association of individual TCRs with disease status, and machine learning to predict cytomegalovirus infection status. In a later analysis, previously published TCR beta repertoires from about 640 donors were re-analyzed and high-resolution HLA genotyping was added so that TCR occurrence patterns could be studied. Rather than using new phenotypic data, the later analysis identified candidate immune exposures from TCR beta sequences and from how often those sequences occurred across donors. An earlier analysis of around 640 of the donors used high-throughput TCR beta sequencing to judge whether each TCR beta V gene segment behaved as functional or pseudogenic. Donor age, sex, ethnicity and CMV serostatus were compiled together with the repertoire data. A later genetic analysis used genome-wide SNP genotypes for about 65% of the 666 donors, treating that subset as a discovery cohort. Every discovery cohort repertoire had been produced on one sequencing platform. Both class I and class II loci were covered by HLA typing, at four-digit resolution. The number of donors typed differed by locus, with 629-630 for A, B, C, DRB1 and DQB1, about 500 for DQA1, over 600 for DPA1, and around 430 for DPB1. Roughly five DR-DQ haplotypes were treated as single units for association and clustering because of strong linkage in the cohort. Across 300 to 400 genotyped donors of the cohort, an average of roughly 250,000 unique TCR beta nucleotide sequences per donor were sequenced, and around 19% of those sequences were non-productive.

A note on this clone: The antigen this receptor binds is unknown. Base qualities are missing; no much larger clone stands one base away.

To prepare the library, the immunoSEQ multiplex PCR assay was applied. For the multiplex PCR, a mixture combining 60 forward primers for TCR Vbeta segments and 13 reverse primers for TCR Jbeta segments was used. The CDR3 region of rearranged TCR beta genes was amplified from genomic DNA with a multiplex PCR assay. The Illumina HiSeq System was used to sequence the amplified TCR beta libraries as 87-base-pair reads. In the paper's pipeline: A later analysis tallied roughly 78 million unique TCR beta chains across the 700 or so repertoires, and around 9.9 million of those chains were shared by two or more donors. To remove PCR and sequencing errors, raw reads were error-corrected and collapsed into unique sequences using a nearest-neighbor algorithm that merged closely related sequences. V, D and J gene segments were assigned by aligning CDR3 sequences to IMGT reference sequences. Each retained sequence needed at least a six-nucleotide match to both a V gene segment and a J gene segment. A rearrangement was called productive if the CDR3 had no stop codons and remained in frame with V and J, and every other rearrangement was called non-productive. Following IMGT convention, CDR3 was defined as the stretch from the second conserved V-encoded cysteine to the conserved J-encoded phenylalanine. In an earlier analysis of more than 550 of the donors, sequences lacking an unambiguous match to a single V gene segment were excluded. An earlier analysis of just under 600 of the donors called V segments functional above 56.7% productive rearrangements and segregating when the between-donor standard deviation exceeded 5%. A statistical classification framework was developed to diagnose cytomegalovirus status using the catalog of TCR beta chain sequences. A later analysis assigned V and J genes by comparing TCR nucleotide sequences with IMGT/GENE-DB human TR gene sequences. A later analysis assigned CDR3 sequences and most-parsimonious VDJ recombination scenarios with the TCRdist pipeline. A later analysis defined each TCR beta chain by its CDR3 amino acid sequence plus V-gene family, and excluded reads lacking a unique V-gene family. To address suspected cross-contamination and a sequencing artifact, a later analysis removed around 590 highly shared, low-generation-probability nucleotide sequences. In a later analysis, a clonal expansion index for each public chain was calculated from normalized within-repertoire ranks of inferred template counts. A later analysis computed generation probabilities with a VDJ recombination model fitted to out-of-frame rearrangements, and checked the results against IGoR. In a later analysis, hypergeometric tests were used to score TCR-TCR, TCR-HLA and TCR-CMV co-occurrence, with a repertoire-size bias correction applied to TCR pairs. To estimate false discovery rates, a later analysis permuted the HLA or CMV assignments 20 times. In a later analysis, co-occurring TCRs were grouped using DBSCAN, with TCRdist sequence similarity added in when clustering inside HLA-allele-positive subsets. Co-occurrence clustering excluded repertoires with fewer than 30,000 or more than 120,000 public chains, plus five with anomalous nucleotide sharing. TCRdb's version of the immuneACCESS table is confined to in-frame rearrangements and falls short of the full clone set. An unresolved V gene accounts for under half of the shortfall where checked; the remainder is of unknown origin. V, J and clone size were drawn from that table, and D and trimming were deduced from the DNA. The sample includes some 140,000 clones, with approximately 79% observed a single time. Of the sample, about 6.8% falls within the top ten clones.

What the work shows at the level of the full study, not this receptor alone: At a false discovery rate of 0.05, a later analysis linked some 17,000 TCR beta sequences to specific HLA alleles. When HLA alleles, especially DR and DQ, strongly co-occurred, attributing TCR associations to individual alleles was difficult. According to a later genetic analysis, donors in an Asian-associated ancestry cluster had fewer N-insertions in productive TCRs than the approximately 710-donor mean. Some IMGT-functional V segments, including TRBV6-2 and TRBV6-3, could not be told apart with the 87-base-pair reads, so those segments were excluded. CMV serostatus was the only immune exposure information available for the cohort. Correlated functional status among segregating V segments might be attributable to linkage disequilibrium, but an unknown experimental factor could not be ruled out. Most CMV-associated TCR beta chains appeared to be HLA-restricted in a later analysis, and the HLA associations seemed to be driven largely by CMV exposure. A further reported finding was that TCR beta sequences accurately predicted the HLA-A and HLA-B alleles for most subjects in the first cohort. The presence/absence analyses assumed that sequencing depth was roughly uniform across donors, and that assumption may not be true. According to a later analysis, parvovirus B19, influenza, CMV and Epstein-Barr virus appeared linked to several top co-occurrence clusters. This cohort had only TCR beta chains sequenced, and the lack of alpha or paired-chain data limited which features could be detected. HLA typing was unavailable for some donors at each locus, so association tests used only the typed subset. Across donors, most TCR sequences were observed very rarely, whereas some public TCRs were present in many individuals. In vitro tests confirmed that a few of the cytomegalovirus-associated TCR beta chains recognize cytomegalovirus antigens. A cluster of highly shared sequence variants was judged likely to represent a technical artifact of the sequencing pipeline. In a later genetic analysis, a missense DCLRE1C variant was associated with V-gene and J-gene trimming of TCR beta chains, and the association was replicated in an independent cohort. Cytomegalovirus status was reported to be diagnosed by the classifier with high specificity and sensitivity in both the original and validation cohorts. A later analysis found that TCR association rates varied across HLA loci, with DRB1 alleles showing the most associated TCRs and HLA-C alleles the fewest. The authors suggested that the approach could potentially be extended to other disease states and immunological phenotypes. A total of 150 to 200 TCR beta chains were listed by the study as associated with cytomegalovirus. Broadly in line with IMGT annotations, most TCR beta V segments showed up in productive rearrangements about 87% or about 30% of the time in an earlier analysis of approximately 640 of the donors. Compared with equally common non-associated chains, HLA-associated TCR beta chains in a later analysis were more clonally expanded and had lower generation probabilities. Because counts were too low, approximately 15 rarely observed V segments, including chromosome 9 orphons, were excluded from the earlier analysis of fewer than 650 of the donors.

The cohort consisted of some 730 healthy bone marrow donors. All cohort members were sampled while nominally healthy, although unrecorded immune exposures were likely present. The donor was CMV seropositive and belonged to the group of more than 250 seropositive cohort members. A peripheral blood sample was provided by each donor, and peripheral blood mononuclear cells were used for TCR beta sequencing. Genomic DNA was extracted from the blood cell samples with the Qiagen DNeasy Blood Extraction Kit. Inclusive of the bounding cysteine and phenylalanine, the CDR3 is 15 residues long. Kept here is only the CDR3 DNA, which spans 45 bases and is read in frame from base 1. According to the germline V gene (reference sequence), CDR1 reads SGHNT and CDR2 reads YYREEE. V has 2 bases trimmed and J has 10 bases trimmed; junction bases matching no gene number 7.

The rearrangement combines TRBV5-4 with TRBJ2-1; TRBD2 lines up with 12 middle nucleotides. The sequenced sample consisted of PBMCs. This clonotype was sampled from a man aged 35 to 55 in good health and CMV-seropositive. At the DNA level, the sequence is TGTGCCAGCAGCTTCGAGACTAGCGGGAGAGGGGAGCAGTTCTTC. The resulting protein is CASSFETSGRGEQFF.